This record covers a single TCR beta chain. Its antigen is not identified. These data are taken from a study of long-term antiretroviral therapy in people with HIV. The study, taken as a whole, reports: HIV repertoire CDR3 lengths ranged less widely than those of controls. Diversity increased after ART yet remained lower than in transplant donor controls.

Runs used v3.0 of the immunoSEQ assay and were done at survey level. Sequencing was performed with immunoSEQ multiplex PCR; in TCRdb, only in-frame clones are kept and a portion is missing. The data hold just over 20,000 clones, with less than 80% observed a single time. Germline V CDR1 and CDR2: SGHRS, YFSETQ. The germline V and J ends were trimmed by 1 base and 2 bases, with 12 bases remaining between them. This CDR3 has 15 residues. Material: unsorted PBMCs, obtained 4.1 years after starting antiretroviral therapy. The chain joins TRBV5-1 to TRBJ2-5; D gene unclear. The TCR comes from a woman aged 40 to 50 with HIV. The CDR3 spells CASSLYPNQQETQYF. The CDR3 nucleotides are TGCGCCAGCAGCTTGTACCCAAATCAACAAGAGACCCAGTACTTC.